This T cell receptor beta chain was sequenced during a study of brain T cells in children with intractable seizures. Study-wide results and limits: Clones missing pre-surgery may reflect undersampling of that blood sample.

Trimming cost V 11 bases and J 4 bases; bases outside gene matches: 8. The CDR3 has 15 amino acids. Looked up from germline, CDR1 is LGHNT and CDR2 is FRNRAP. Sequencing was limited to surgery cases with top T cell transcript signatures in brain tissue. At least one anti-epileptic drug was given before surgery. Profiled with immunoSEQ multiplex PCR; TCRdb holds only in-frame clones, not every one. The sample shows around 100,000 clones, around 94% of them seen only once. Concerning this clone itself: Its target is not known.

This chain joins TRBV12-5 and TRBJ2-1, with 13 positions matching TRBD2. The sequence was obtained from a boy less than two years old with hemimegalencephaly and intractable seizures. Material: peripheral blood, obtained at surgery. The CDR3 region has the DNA TGTGCTGGCCCGGGACTAGCGGGGTTATACAATGAGCAGTTCTTC. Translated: CAGPGLAGLYNEQFF.